Listed below are T cell receptor beta chains from one sample, sequenced in a study of blood T cell repertoires in COVID-19. Clones were sequenced by immunoSEQ multiplex PCR, and TCRdb holds only the in-frame ones, with some missing. The sample records about 120,000 clones, 88% being singletons. The sample comprised peripheral blood. The receptors shown here come from a woman aged 45-65 years with acute or convalescent COVID-19. The CDR3 runs from the conserved cysteine through the conserved F or W. The order of the fields is D gene, J gene, clone size, V gene, CDR3 DNA, CDR3 protein. The D gene is left open where the match is weak. The listing skips clone size in some rows; elsewhere it reads once, few, many or a size class.

D: NA
J: TRBJ1-1
size: NA
V: TRBV10-3
DNA: TGTGCGACCGGAGAGAACACTGAAGCTTTCTTT
CDR3: CATGENTEAFF

D: NA
J: TRBJ1-5
size: NA
V: TRBV19
DNA: TGTGCCAGTAGTACGGGGTATGGCAATCAGCCCCAGCATTTT
CDR3: CASSTGYGNQPQHF

D: TRBD1
J: TRBJ1-4
size: NA
V: TRBV27
DNA: TGTGCCAGCAGCCACGGACAGGGTGGGGAAAAACTGTTTTTT
CDR3: CASSHGQGGEKLFF

D: NA
J: TRBJ2-7
size: NA
V: TRBV20-1
DNA: TGCAGTGCTAGTCCCAGCTACGAGCAGTACTTC
CDR3: CSASPSYEQYF

D: NA
J: TRBJ2-3
size: NA
V: TRBV4-2
DNA: TGTGCCAGCAGCCAAGAATATGGCCATGCCAACACAGATACGCAGTATTTT
CDR3: CASSQEYGHANTDTQYF

D: NA
J: TRBJ1-3
size: few
V: TRBV19
DNA: TGTGCCAGTAGCAATCAGGGCTCTGGAAACACCATATATTTT
CDR3: CASSNQGSGNTIYF

D: NA
J: TRBJ1-1
size: NA
V: TRBV2
DNA: TGTGCCAGCAGTGCAGTTTCGAGGGAGGCTGAAGCTTTCTTT
CDR3: CASSAVSREAEAFF

D: NA
J: TRBJ1-2
size: NA
V: TRBV5-5
DNA: TGTGCCAGCAGCTTGGGGGCCGCTCTCCGGGGAGGCTACACCTTC
CDR3: CASSLGAALRGGYTF

D: NA
J: TRBJ1-5
size: NA
V: TRBV30
DNA: TGTGCCTGGAGTGACGGTAATCAGCCCCAGCATTTT
CDR3: CAWSDGNQPQHF

D: TRBD1
J: TRBJ1-5
size: NA
V: TRBV6-1
DNA: TGTGCCAGCAGTCAAGCCGGGACAGGGGACCAGCCCCAGCATTTT
CDR3: CASSQAGTGDQPQHF

D: NA
J: TRBJ2-7
size: NA
V: TRBV6-5
DNA: TGTGCCAGCAGTCCGGGGGGCGGGACTTGGGAGCAGTACTTC
CDR3: CASSPGGGTWEQYF

D: NA
J: TRBJ2-5
size: NA
V: TRBV3-1/TRBV3-2
DNA: TGTGCCAGCAGCCAAAGTAGGGGGGGCGAGACCCAGTACTTC
CDR3: CASSQSRGGETQYF

D: TRBD1
J: TRBJ1-1
size: NA
V: TRBV19
DNA: TGTGCCAGTAGAGCGAAGGACAGGGGGCTAATGAACACTGAAGCTTTCTTT
CDR3: CASRAKDRGLMNTEAFF

D: NA
J: TRBJ2-1
size: few
V: TRBV7-9
DNA: TGTGCCAGCAGCTTATCTGAGGGAGTGGTGTTCTTC
CDR3: CASSLSEGVVFF

D: NA
J: TRBJ2-1
size: few
V: TRBV18
DNA: TGTGCCAGCTCACCACGTGACTACGGGAATGAGCAGTTCTTC
CDR3: CASSPRDYGNEQFF

D: TRBD2
J: TRBJ2-1
size: NA
V: TRBV15
DNA: TGTGCCACCAGCGGCCAACGGACTAGCGGATTCGATGAGCAGTTCTTC
CDR3: CATSGQRTSGFDEQFF

D: TRBD2
J: TRBJ2-5
size: NA
V: TRBV6-1
DNA: TGTGCCAGCAGTGAAAGGGGAGGGCGGGAGACCCAGTACTTC
CDR3: CASSERGGRETQYF